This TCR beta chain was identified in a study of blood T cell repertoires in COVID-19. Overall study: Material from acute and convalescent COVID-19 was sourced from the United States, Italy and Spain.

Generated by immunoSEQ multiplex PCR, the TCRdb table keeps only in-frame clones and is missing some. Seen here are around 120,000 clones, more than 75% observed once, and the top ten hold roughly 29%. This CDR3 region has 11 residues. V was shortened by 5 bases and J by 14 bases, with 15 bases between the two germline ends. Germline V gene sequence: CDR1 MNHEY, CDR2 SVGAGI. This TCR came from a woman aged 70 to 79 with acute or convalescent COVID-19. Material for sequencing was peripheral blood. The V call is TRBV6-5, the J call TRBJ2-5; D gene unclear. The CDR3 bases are TGTGCCAGCAGTACCAGCCTAGATTCTTACTTC. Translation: CASSTSLDSYF.